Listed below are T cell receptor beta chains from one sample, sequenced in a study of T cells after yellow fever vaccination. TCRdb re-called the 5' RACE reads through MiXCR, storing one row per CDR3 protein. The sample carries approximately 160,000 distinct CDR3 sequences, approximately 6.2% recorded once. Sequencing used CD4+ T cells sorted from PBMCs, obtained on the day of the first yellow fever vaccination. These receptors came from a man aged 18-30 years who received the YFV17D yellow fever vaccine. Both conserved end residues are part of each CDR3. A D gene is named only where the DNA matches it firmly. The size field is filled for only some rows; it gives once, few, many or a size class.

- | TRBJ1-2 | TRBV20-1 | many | CSATRGGDLYGYTF | TGCAGTGCAACAAGGGGAGGGGACCTCTATGGCTACACCTTC
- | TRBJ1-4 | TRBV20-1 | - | CSARARLDLNEKLFF | TGCAGTGCTAGAGCAAGATTGGACCTAAATGAAAAACTGTTTTTT
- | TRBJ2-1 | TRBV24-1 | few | CATSGQPKYNEQFF | TGTGCCACCAGTGGACAGCCGAAATACAATGAGCAGTTCTTC
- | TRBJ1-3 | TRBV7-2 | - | CASSYGGTTKNTIYF | TGTGCCAGCAGCTACGGAGGGACCACGAAAAACACCATATATTTT
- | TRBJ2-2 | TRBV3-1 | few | CASSRGANTGELFF | TGTGCCAGCAGCCGGGGGGCGAACACCGGGGAGCTGTTTTTT
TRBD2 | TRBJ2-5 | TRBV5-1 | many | CASSLRPSGGVQTQYF | TGCGCCAGCAGCTTGCGCCCTAGCGGGGGAGTCCAGACCCAGTACTTC
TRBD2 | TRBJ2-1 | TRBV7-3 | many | CASSPGLAERNEQFF | TGTGCCAGCAGCCCCGGACTAGCGGAGAGAAATGAGCAGTTCTTC
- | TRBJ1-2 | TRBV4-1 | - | CASSHTTRGGYTF | TGCGCCAGCAGCCACACGACAAGAGGGGGCTACACCTTC
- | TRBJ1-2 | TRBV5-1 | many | CASSPPVDNYGYTF | TGCGCCAGCAGCCCCCCGGTAGACAACTATGGCTACACCTTC
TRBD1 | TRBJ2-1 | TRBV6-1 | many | CASRLPGTGKQFF | TGTGCCAGCAGGTTGCCGGGGACAGGAAAGCAGTTCTTC
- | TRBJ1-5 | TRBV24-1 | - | CATSEAGRNQPQHF | TGTGCCACCAGTGAAGCAGGGCGCAATCAGCCCCAGCATTTT
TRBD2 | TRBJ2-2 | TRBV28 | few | CASTFLAGTGELFF | TGTGCCAGCACCTTCCTAGCGGGGACCGGGGAGCTGTTTTTT
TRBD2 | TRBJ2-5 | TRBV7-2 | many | CASSLVARGAGGTQYF | TGTGCCAGCAGCTTAGTTGCGAGGGGCGCGGGGGGGACCCAGTACTTC
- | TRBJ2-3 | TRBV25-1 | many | CASTGGLSTDTQYF | TGTGCCAGCACGGGGGGCTTAAGCACAGATACGCAGTATTTT
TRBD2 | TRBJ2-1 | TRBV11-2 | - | CASSFPLWTSGGSSSYNEQFF | TGTGCCAGCAGCTTCCCCCTGTGGACTAGCGGGGGGTCCAGCTCCTACAATGAGCAGTTCTTC
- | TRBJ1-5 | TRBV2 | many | CASRLGMRGNQPQHF | TGTGCCAGCAGACTGGGGATGAGGGGCAATCAGCCCCAGCATTTT
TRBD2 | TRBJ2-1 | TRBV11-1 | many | CASSFSGGYGEQFF | TGTGCCAGCAGCTTTAGCGGGGGGTACGGTGAGCAGTTCTTC
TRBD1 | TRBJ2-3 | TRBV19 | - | CASSVRDRGPRDTQYF | TGTGCCAGTAGTGTCCGGGACAGGGGGCCTAGAGATACGCAGTATTTT
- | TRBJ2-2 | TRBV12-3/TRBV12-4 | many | CASSWGGELFF | TGTGCCAGCAGTTGGGGCGGGGAGCTGTTTTTT
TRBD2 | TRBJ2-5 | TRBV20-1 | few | CSARSGRETQYF | TGCAGTGCTAGGTCCGGGAGGGAGACCCAGTACTTC
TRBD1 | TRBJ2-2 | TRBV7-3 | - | CASRSGQGAGELFF | TGTGCCAGCAGATCAGGACAGGGGGCCGGGGAGCTGTTTTTT
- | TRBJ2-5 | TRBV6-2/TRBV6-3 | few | CASSYWQQETQYF | TGTGCCAGCAGTTACTGGCAGCAAGAGACCCAGTACTTC
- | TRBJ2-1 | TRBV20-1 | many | CSARAPGAGSYNEQFF | TGCAGTGCTAGAGCCCCCGGGGCCGGCTCCTACAATGAGCAGTTCTTC
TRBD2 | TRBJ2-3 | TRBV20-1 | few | CSASGLIASGGTDTQYF | TGCAGTGCTAGCGGACTTATAGCTAGCGGGGGTACAGATACGCAGTATTTT